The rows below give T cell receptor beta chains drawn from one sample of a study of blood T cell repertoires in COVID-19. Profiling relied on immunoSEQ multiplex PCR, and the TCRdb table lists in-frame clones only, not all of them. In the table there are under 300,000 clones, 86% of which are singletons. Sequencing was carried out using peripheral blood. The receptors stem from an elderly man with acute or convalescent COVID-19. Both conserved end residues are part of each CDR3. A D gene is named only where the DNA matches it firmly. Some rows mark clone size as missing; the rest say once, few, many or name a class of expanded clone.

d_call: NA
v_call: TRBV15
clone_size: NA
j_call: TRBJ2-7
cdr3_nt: TGTGCCACCAGCAGAGACGTCAGCGACGAGCAGTACTTC
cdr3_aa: CATSRDVSDEQYF

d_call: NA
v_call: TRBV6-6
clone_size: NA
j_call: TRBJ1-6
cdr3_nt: TGTGCCAGCAGTTACTCCGGGCAGGGGAATTCACCCCTCCACTTT
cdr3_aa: CASSYSGQGNSPLHF

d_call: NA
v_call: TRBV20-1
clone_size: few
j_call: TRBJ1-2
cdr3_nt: TGCAGTGCTAGTAAGGGAGGGGATGGCTACACCTTC
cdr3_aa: CSASKGGDGYTF

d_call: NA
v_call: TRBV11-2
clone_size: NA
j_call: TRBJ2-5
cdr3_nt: TGTGCCAGCAGCTTACGTCCAGGAGAGACCCAGTACTTC
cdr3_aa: CASSLRPGETQYF

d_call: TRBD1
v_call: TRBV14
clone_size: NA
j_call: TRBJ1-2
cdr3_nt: TGTGCCAGCAGCCACGCCCGGGACAGTACCCGCTATGGCTACACCTTC
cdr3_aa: CASSHARDSTRYGYTF

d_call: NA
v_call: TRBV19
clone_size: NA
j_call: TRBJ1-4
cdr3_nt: TGTGCCACACGCAGGGGAAGTGAAAAACTGTTTTTT
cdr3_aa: CATRRGSEKLFF

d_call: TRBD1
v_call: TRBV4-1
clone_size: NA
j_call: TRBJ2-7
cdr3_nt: TGCGCCAGCAGCCCCCGGACAGGGGAAGGTTACGAGCAGTACTTC
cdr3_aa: CASSPRTGEGYEQYF

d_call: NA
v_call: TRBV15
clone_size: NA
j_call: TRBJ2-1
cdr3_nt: TGTGCCACCAGCAGAGAACGCCAGTACAATGAGCAGTTCTTC
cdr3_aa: CATSRERQYNEQFF

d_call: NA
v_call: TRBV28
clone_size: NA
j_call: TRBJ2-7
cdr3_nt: TGTGCCAGCAGTTTGGGGGGAATCGCAGACTACGAGCAGTACTTC
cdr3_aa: CASSLGGIADYEQYF

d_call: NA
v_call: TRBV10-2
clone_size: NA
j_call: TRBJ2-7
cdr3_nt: TGCGCCAGCAGACCGGGACAAGGGCCCGGGGGGTTGTACTTC
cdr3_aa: CASRPGQGPGGLYF

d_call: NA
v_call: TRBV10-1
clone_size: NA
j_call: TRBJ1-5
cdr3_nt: TGCGCCAGCAGTGATGGAGGGATCAATCAGCCCCAGCATTTT
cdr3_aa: CASSDGGINQPQHF

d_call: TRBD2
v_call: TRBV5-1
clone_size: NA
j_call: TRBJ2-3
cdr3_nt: TGCGCCAGCAGAAGGACTAGCGGGGTGGATACGCAGTATTTT
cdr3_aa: CASRRTSGVDTQYF

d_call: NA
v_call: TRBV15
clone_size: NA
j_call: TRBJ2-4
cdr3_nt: TGTGCCACCACCCAGAATGAGGACTACCTTCTCAAAAACATTCAGTACTTC
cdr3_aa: CATTQNEDYLLKNIQYF

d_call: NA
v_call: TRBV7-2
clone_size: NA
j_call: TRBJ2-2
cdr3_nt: TGTGCCAGCAGCTTAGGTAGAGCGAACACCGGGGAGCTGTTTTTT
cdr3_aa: CASSLGRANTGELFF

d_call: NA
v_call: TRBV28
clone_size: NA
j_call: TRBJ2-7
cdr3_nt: TGTGCCAGCAGCCTAGACAGGGAGCAGTACTTC
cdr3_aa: CASSLDREQYF

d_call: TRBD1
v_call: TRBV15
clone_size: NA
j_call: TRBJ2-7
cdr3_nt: TGTGCCACCAGCAGTCAGGGGGCCTCAGGGCCGCAGTACTTC
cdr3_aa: CATSSQGASGPQYF

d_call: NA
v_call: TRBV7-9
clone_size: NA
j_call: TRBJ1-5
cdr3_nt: TGTGCCAGCAGCTTAGTGATAGGGTCTGGCGGGAATCAGCCCCAGCATTTT
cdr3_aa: CASSLVIGSGGNQPQHF

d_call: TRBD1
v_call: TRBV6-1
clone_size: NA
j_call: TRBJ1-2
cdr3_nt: TGTGCCAGCAGTGAAGGCGGGACAGGGTTGGTAGGCTATGGCTACACCTTC
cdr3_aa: CASSEGGTGLVGYGYTF

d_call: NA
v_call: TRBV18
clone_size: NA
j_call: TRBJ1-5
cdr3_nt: TGTGCCAGCTCACCTAGTAACGCTCAGGGGCAGCCCCAGCATTTT
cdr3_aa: CASSPSNAQGQPQHF

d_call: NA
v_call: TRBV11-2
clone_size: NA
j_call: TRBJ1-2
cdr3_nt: TGTGCCAGCAGCTTAGACAGGTCGAACTATGGCTACACCTTC
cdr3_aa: CASSLDRSNYGYTF

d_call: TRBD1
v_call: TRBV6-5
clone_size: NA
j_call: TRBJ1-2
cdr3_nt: TGTGCCAGCAGATCATGGACAGGGAACTATGGCTACACCTTC
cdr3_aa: CASRSWTGNYGYTF

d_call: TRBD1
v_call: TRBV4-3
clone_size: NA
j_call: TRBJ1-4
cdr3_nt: TGCGCCAGCAGCCAAGATAGGGCGGGGACAGCTAATGAAAAACTGTTTTTT
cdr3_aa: CASSQDRAGTANEKLFF

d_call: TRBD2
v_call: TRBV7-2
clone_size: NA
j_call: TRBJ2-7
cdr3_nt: TGTGCCAGCAGCCTTCTAGCGGGGGGGAACTACGCCTACGAGCAGTACTTC
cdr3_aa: CASSLLAGGNYAYEQYF

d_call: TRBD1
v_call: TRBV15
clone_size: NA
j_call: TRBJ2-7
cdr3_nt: TGTGCCACCAGCCAAGACAGGGGGCCCTACGAGCAGTACTTC
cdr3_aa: CATSQDRGPYEQYF

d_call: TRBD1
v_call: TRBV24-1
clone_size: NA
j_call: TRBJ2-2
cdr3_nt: TGTGCCACCGGGACAGCGAACACCGGGGAGCTGTTTTTT
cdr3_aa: CATGTANTGELFF

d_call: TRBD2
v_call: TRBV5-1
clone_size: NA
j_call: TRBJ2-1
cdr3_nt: TGCGCCAGCGCGCGGGGAGTAGCGGGGCCGAGAGGCAATGAGCAGTTCTTC
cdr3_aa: CASARGVAGPRGNEQFF

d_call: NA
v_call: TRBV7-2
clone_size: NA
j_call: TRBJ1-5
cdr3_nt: TGTGCCAGCAGCTTAGCGGGGGCAGGCAATCAGCCCCAGCATTTT
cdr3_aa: CASSLAGAGNQPQHF

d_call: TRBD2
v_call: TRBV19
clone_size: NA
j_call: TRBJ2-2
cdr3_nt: TGTGCCAGTCGACTAGCGGGAGGGCCAATCGGGGAGCTGTTTTTT
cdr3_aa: CASRLAGGPIGELFF

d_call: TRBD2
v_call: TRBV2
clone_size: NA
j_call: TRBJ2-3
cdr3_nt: TGTGCCAGCAGTGAACCGACTAGCGGGGCCTTCACAGATACGCAGTATTTT
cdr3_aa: CASSEPTSGAFTDTQYF

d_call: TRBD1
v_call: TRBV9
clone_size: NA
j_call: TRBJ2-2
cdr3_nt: TGTGCCAGCAGCGTCTTGGACAGGGTTGTCGGGGAGCTGTTTTTT
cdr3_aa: CASSVLDRVVGELFF

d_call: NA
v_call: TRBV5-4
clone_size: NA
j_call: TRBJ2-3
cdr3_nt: TGTGCCAGCAGCTCGGGTAGCACAGATACGCAGTATTTT
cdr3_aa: CASSSGSTDTQYF

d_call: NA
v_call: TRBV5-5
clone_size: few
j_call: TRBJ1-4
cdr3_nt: TGTGCCAGCAGCTCAGGTCAGCTTAATGAAAAACTGTTTTTT
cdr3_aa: CASSSGQLNEKLFF

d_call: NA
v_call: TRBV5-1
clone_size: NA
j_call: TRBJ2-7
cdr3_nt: TGCGCCAGCCGCCTCTTCACCGGGGACTACGAGCAGTACTTC
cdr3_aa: CASRLFTGDYEQYF

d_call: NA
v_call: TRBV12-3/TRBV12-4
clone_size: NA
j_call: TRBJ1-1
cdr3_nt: TGTGCCAGCAGTTTGATGGAGGGGCTGCAAGCTTTCTTT
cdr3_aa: CASSLMEGLQAFF

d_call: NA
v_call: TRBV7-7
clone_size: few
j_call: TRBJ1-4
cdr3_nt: TGTGCTAGCAGCGCCGGGAGGGCAACTAATGAAAAACTGTTTTTT
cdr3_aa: CASSAGRATNEKLFF

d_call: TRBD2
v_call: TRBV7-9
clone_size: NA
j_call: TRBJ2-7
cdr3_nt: TGTGCCAGCAGCCCTGGACTAGCGGGATGGAGCGAGCAGTACTTC
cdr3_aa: CASSPGLAGWSEQYF

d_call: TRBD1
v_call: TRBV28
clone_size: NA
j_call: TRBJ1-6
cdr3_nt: TGTGCCAGCAGTCTCCAGACAGGGGGGTATAATTCACCCCTCCACTTT
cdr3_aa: CASSLQTGGYNSPLHF

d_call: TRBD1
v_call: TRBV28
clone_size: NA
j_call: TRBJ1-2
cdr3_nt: TGTGCCAGCAGGGGGATAGGACAGGGCTATGGCTACACCTTC
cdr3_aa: CASRGIGQGYGYTF

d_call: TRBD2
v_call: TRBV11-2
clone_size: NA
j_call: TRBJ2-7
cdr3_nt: TGTGCCAGCAGCTTAGTAGCGGGAGAGGACTACGAGCAGTACTTC
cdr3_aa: CASSLVAGEDYEQYF

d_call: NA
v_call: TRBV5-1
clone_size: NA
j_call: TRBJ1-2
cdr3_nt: TGCGCCAGCAGCTTGGGACAGGACTATGGCTACACCTTC
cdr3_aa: CASSLGQDYGYTF